Detailed here is one T cell receptor beta chain. Which antigen it targets is not known. One base away there is no much larger clone; base qualities are not given. All of the isolated RNA was reverse transcribed with the High Capacity cDNA Reverse Transcription Kit, so expressed TCRB transcripts were sequenced. Naive, central memory and regulatory T cell samples underwent deep immunoSEQ sequencing, averaging roughly 3.5 million total reads per sample. After sorted cells were lysed in RLT buffer, RNA was extracted with DNase-treated RNeasy Micro or Mini kits, with the choice depending on cell number. Each cell subset was processed on its own to prevent cross-contamination, while patient and healthy donor samples were processed together. Using the immunoSEQ multiplex PCR, TCRB sequences were amplified from cDNA into 87-bp fragments spanning the CDR3 region. Sequencing of the amplicons was performed on the Illumina HiSeq platform. For the original study's pipeline: Synthetic template baselines were used to correct PCR bias computationally, reads within Hamming distance 2 were collapsed together, and singletons that could not be merged were discarded. Reads were aligned to IMGT to assign V, D and J genes, CDR3 length, and insertions or deletions at six rearrangement sites. Clonotype counts were normalized to sorted cell number within each subset before computing true diversity and Gini coefficients with the tcR R package. The overlap coefficient, calculated on TCRB nucleotide sequences, was used to measure repertoire sharing. Out-of-frame TCRB sequences from naive cells were analyzed as a proxy for the pre-selection repertoire. TCRdb took this table from immuneACCESS and kept in-frame rearrangements with V and J called. Such tables lack part of the clones; where checked against another copy, unresolved V genes explain under half of the gap, and the rest is unexplained. Clonal size and the V and J genes are those of that table, whereas D and trimming came from the DNA. The sample has 200,000 to 250,000 clones on record, roughly 16% of them singletons. The ten largest clones add up to more than 0.075% of the sample.

This entry belongs to a study of beta chain features in type 1 diabetes (dated by TCRdb to about 2018). Describing the broader study: Patients and healthy donors did not differ in mean age, gender distribution, total cell number or subset yield. Across all samples, about 110 million sorted cells were examined, and cell number per subset correlated strongly with RNA yield. The study compared the TCRB repertoires of sorted circulating CD4+ T cell subsets in recently diagnosed type 1 diabetes patients with those in matched healthy donors. Naive and central memory subsets were obtained from all 30 or so donors, but regulatory and stem cell-like memory subsets were isolated from only 8 patients and 8 healthy donors. General conclusions and limits of the study: Patients with type 1 diabetes made fewer insertions and deleted more nucleotides at VDJ recombination sites, implying thymic rearrangement abnormalities. HLA sub-analyses involved small numbers of individuals, so any influence of HLA type on TCRB rearrangement remained unresolved. Type 1 diabetes patients showed a moderate but significant shortening of TCRB CDR3 length in all four CD4+ subsets. Because cDNA was sequenced instead of genomic DNA, highly expressing activated cells could be over-represented, though the groups showed no difference in activation or CD3 levels. Shorter templates might have been favored by PCR, but patient and control samples were amplified and corrected together, so both groups would have been affected equally by any skew. The naive, central memory and regulatory TCRB repertoires appeared to resemble one another more closely among patients than among healthy donors.

Each donor gave one peripheral blood draw, roughly 110 mL on average, collected into heparinised tubes. A BD FACSAria II and a panel including CD45RO, CCR7, CD25, CD127, CD95 and CD27 were used to sort naive, central memory, regulatory and stem cell-like memory CD4+ T cells. A purity above 98% was achieved for all sorted populations. PBMCs were isolated immediately by Lymphoprep density gradient centrifugation and stained directly without culture. Samples were stained and sorted in pairs, with one healthy donor and one patient per experiment, so that batch effects were minimized. The clonotype comes from a man aged 25 to 40 with type 1 diabetes. Sequenced input: naive CD4+ T cells from blood. What this sample's cell subset or site label stands for: true naive CD4+ T cells.

The CDR3 amino acid sequence is: CASSPRNAEETQYF. The nucleotide sequence reads TGTGCCAGCTCACCAAGGAATGCCGAAGAGACCCAGTACTTC. Recombination linked TRBV18 to TRBJ2-5, with no confidently assigned D gene. The germline V gene sets CDR1 to KGHSH and CDR2 to LQKENI. The CDR3 runs 14 residues from the cysteine to the phenylalanine. Of all the DNA, just the CDR3 is kept, 42 bases in frame from base 1. Relative to germline, V is 2 bases shorter and J is 3 bases shorter, with 10 bases between their ends.